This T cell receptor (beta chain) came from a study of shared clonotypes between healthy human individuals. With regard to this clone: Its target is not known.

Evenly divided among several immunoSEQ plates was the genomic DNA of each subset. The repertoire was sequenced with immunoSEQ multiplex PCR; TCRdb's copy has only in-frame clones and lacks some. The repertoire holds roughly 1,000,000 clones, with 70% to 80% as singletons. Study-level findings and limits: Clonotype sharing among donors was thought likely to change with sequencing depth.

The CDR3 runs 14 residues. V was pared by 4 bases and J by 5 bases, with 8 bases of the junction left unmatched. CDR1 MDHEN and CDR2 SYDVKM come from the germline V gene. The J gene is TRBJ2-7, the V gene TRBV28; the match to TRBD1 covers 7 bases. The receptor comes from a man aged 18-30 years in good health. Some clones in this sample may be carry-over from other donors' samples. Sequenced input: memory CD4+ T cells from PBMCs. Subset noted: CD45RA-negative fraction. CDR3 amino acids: CASSSDRVWDEQYF. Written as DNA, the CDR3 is TGTGCCAGCAGTTCCGACAGGGTTTGGGACGAGCAGTACTTC.